This T cell receptor (beta chain) was captured in a study of shared clonotypes between healthy human individuals (dated by TCRdb to 2019 to 2021). Study-level background: A couple of women and a few men aged 18 to 49 years were included in the cohort. For each donor, three plates each were used for CD4 naive and CD4 memory, two plates were used for CD8 naive, and one plate was used for CD8 memory. To estimate repertoire size and how much clonotypes are shared between individuals, the study performed deep sequencing of blood TCR repertoires from roughly five healthy adults. Libraries were prepared and TCR repertoires were sequenced by different laboratories using diverse techniques, in order to increase sequencing depth and limit assay-specific biases. Each donor's leukapheresis produced roughly between roughly 0.9 and 8.9 billion PBMCs. Broad study findings and their caveats: Pairwise subsampling led to the expectation that sequencing depth would affect the degree of clonotype sharing among donors. Compared with non-shared clonotypes, clonotypes shared by all four sorted-subset donors had higher generation probabilities. Across a handful of donors, about 4.5% of naive CD4, 3% to 3.5% of naive CD8, under 2.5% of memory CD4, and 0.4% of memory CD8 clonotypes were shared. Only blood was sampled, and tissue TCR repertoires likely differ from those in blood. Rarefaction of sorted-subset datasets indicated incomplete sequencing despite the large sequencing depth. The small number of donors limited the genetic and exposure-history diversity represented. Larger estimated clonotype richness was generally found for naive subsets than for memory subsets.

A note on this clone: This clone's antigen is unknown. Base qualities were left out, and no much larger clone turns up one base away. The identical CDR3 is also encoded by other nucleotide sequences in the sample.

Compared with germline, V lacks 0 bases and J lacks 7 bases; bases without a gene match: 4. Its CDR3 holds 15 amino acids, cysteine through phenylalanine. Only the CDR3 region is kept as DNA, spanning 45 bases read in frame from base 1. CDR1 and CDR2 are drawn from the germline V gene: MNHEY, SVGAGI. Using the deep immunoSEQ assay, multiplex PCR amplified TCR CDR3 regions from genomic DNA. For each cell subset, the extracted genomic DNA was distributed evenly across all wells of several immunoSEQ 96-well plates, and each plate served as one replicate. For sorted subsets, 200 to 250 ng genomic DNA, equal to 30,000 to 35,000 T cell genomes, was loaded into each replicate PCR. The purified libraries were quantified using a Qubit 3.0 fluorometer, sized with a Bioanalyzer 2100, and then quantified again using the KAPA Library Quantification kit. Each immunoSEQ 96-well plate was sequenced on its own single-read 150-cycle Illumina NextSeq 550 flow cell. Per the source publication's procedure: Because only junctional sequences without quality scores were contained in the immunoSEQ output, filtering matching that applied to full-length reads could not be performed. Sequences were annotated with PyIR, a Python wrapper for IgBLAST v1.9, using IMGT germline references to assign V/J genes and CDR3. Reads were removed for weak V/J assignments (E-value above 1e-6), missing CDR3, stop codons, out-of-frame junctions, or ambiguous translated residues. V3J clonotypes were defined as sequences sharing the same inferred V gene, J gene, and CDR3 amino acid sequence. The percentage overlap between two repertoires was calculated by dividing the number of shared unique clonotypes by the size of the smaller repertoire. Three approaches were used to assess repertoire richness: RTK rarefaction, the Chao1 estimator, and Recon v2.1 estimates of unobserved clonotypes. For all TCRbeta clonotypes obtained by the gDNA method from several donors, generation probabilities were computed with OLGA. In its TCRdb copy, this immuneACCESS table keeps in-frame sequences only and misses some clones. Where compared with another copy, unresolved V genes explain less than half of these, and the others have no known cause. V and J calls and clone size are given by that table; D and trimming were obtained from the DNA. The sample table records 2 million to 2.5 million clones; under 95% of these occur just once. In total, the top ten clones hold 0.35% to 0.45% of the sample.

The donors were healthy, HIV-negative adults with no recently reported acute infections or vaccinations. Only Caucasian adults living in Nashville, Tennessee, USA were represented among the donors. CD4+ T cells were enriched by magnetic negative selection, after which naive cells were positively selected on CD45RA and the negative fraction was taken as the memory subset. Blood was obtained by leukapheresis, after which PBMCs were separated by Ficoll-Histopaque density gradient centrifugation and cryopreserved in liquid nitrogen vapor phase. Analytical flow cytometry was used to check the purity and quantity of each magnetically sorted T cell population. Genomic DNA was isolated from every sorted fraction and measured by UV absorbance on a Nanodrop 2000c.

Sequencing input: naive CD4+ T cells from PBMCs. The cell subset or site label, as the study defines it: CD45RA+ positively selected. The chain links TRBV6-5 with TRBJ2-1; 9 bases in between match TRBD2. This TCR derives from a man aged 18 to 35 in good health. Some clones in this sample may be carry-over from other donors' samples. The CDR3: CASSYSGGRANEQFF. The sequence in DNA is TGTGCCAGCAGTTACTCTGGCGGGAGGGCGAATGAGCAGTTCTTC.